The 19 T cell receptor beta chains presented below share a single source sample, sequenced in a study of blood T cell repertoires in COVID-19 (dated by TCRdb to the early 2020s). The protocol used for the library was the immunoSEQ multiplex PCR assay. Entries here come from immuneACCESS through TCRdb and include only in-frame sequences with V and J called. Some clones fail to appear in such tables; in the studies checked, an unresolved V gene covers under half of the shortfall, and the cause of the remainder is unknown. The sample table contains 260,000 or so clones; only one count was recorded for roughly 76% of them. The ten biggest clones cover 6.5% to 8.5% of the sample. The sequencing input was peripheral blood. These receptors were taken from an elderly woman with COVID-19, enrolled during active disease.

The chain links TRBV3-1 (or the pseudogene TRBV3-2) to TRBJ1-4; possibly TRBD1 for D (6 bases). Trimming shortened V by 1 base and J by 6 bases, and 6 bases separated the two germline ends. This CDR3 comprises 13 residues. Germline assignment: CDR1 LGHDT and CDR2 YNNKEL (reference sequence). The CDR3 sequence: CASSQAGDEKLFF. CDR3 coding DNA: TGTGCCAGCAGCCAAGCAGGGGATGAAAAACTGTTTTTT.

The CDR3 protein is CASSPIAGELFF. The CDR3 region has the DNA TGTGCCAGCTCACCAATCGCCGGGGAGCTGTTTTTT. V gene TRBV18 combines with J gene TRBJ2-2; D gene unclear. The CDR3 is 12 residues long. Trimming took off 2 bases at V and 6 bases at J, with 4 bases between the two ends. The germline V gene encodes CDR1 KGHSH and CDR2 LQKENI.

This chain links TRBV6-6 with TRBJ2-5; the D is unclear. This CDR3 has 13 amino acids. Between the trimmed V and J ends, which lost 5 bases and 2 bases, there was a span of 9 bases. The germline V gene has CDR1 MNHNY and CDR2 SVGAGI (reference sequence). The CDR3 region has the DNA TGTGCCAGCAGTGGGCCCGCTCAAGAGACCCAGTACTTC. This codes for CASSGPAQETQYF.

V is TRBV18 and J is TRBJ2-5; no definite D call. The length of the CDR3 is 15 residues. V was shortened by 0 bases and J by 4 bases, with 12 bases between the two germline ends. The germline gives CDR1 KGHSH, CDR2 LQKENI. The CDR3: CASSPPRPGRETQYF. DNA for the CDR3: TGTGCCAGCTCACCACCTAGGCCGGGTCGAGAGACCCAGTACTTC.

This clone was seen a few times. The CDR3 protein is CASGEGLGRGYTF. CDR3 nucleotides: TGCGCCAGCGGAGAGGGTTTGGGTCGTGGCTACACCTTC. The chain carries TRBV4-1 and TRBJ1-2; D unresolved. The CDR3 loop spans 13 amino acids. Germline lookup yields CDR1 MGHRA and CDR2 YSYEKL. V gave up 8 bases and J gave up 7 bases, with 17 bases separating them.

The chain uses TRBV7-8 and TRBJ2-1; possibly TRBD1 for D (5 bases). Germline V gene lookup returns CDR1 SGHVS and CDR2 FQNEAQ. The CDR3 spans 15 residues. The ends were cut back, 3 bases at V and 4 bases at J, with 13 bases in the middle. This CDR3 reads CASSFRGGEYNEQFF. Written as DNA, the CDR3 is TGTGCCAGCAGCTTTAGGGGTGGTGAATACAATGAGCAGTTCTTC.

This clone showed up just once. This chain connects TRBV7-2 to TRBJ2-1; D is undetermined. Germline V gene sequence: CDR1 SGHTA, CDR2 FQGNSA. CDR3 length: 15 residues. Trimming left V 3 bases short and J 0 bases short, with 9 bases between. The CDR3 loop reads CASSFAVSSYNEQFF. Here the CDR3 DNA reads TGTGCCAGCAGCTTCGCGGTGAGCTCCTACAATGAGCAGTTCTTC.

This chain joins TRBV5-1 and TRBJ1-6, with TRBD1 as a possible D gene (5 bases). Germline-derived CDR1 and CDR2 are SGHRS and YFSETQ. V lost 4 bases and J lost 6, with 14 bases in between. The CDR3 sequence is 15 residues long. Here the CDR3 DNA reads TGCGCCAGCAGCGGAGGGACGGAACCTAATTCACCCCTCCACTTT. It codes for CASSGGTEPNSPLHF.

Remarks on this clone: The sample has other DNA sequences that encode this CDR3 too. The J gene is TRBJ1-2, the V gene TRBV5-1; 8 bases match TRBD1. With 5 bases clipped from V and 3 bases from J, the junction kept 3 bases outside the gene matches. The CDR3 covers 13 residues. The germline CDR1 and CDR2 sequences are SGHRS and YFSETQ. The CDR3 coding sequence is TGCGCCAGCAGTCCACAGGGGGACTATGGCTACACCTTC. This translates into CASSPQGDYGYTF.

The V gene is TRBV19, the J gene TRBJ1-5; TRBD1 aligns across 7 bases. V shed 7 bases and J 2 bases; nucleotides not matched to a gene: 8. The CDR3 extends over 15 amino acids. The V gene's germline CDR1 is LNHDA and CDR2 SQIVND (reference sequence). CDR3 in amino acids: CASMTGRTGNQPQHF. The CDR3 nucleotides are TGTGCCAGTATGACAGGGAGAACGGGCAATCAGCCCCAGCATTTT.

The J gene is TRBJ2-6, the V gene TRBV25-1; tentative D call: TRBD2 (5 bases). Germline V gene lookup returns CDR1 MGHDK and CDR2 SYGVNS. V dropped 5 bases and J dropped 3 bases, with 20 bases sitting between them. CDR3 size: 18 residues. The CDR3 region has the DNA TGTGCCAGCAGTCCCCGAATCGGTTCTGAGGGTGGGGCCAACGTCCTGACTTTC. This gives the protein CASSPRIGSEGGANVLTF.

The CDR3 sequence: CASSESRPAAGVPLHF. As DNA, the CDR3 is TGTGCCAGCAGTGAATCTAGGCCGGCCGCGGGGGTACCCCTCCACTTT. The J gene is TRBJ1-6, the V gene TRBV2; a weak D match, TRBD1 (5 bases). Germline V gene data show CDR1 as SNHLY and CDR2 as FYNNEI. This CDR3 spans 16 amino acids. V lost 2 bases to trimming and J lost 12 bases, with 20 bases between them.

V is TRBV20-1 and J is TRBJ2-7; 9 nucleotides line up with TRBD1. This CDR3 contains 14 residues. Looked up from germline, CDR1 is DFQATT and CDR2 is SNEGSKA (reference sequence). V gave up 3 bases and J gave up 9 bases; unmatched junction bases: 12. CDR3 in DNA: TGCAGTGCTAGTGAGGGACAGGGCACCGGAGGGCAGTACTTC. It specifies CSASEGQGTGGQYF.

The chain has TRBV11-3 and TRBJ1-1; D unclear. The CDR3 contains 13 residues. Trimming took off 8 bases at V and 1 base at J, with 11 bases between the two ends. CDR1 and CDR2 (germline): SGHNT, YENEEA. The CDR3: CASGIGENTEAFF. The CDR3, as DNA: TGTGCCAGCGGAATTGGAGAGAACACTGAAGCTTTCTTT.

This clone was detected only a few times. The chain carries TRBV5-4 and TRBJ1-5; perhaps TRBD1 as D (6 bases). The germline CDR1 and CDR2 sequences are SGHNT and YYREEE (reference sequence). The CDR3 contains 14 residues. Between the trimmed V and J ends, which lost 3 bases and 7 bases, there was a span of 14 bases. The CDR3 DNA follows: TGTGCCAGCAGCTCCGGTGGGGGCGGACAGCCCCAGCATTTT. Encoded protein: CASSSGGGGQPQHF.

V usage is TRBV10-3 and J usage is TRBJ1-1; TRBD1 agrees at 9 bases. V gave up 5 bases and J gave up 4 bases; unmatched junction bases: 5. The germline V gene encodes CDR1 ENHRY and CDR2 SYGVKD. This CDR3 has 14 amino acids. CDR3 in DNA: TGTGCCATCAGTAACAGGGGGCGCAGCACTGAAGCTTTCTTT. It is translated as CAISNRGRSTEAFF.

The chain carries TRBV18 and TRBJ2-7; TRBD1 aligns across 10 bases. Germline V gene lookup returns CDR1 KGHSH and CDR2 LQKENI. The CDR3 loop spans 14 amino acids. The V segment lost 3 bases and the J segment 4 bases; nucleotides outside the gene matches: 3. CDR3 sequence: CASSPGQGWYEQYF. CDR3 DNA: TGTGCCAGCTCACCGGGACAGGGGTGGTACGAGCAGTACTTC.

The chain links TRBV30 to TRBJ1-4; TRBD1 matches 7 bases. Germline CDR1 and CDR2: GTSNPN and SVGIG (reference sequence). Losses at the gene ends were 2 bases for V and 8 bases for J; bases not matched to a gene: 11. The CDR3 is made up of 15 amino acids. The CDR3 coding sequence is TGTGCCTGGAGTAAAAGGACAGGTTGGGACGAAAAACTGTTTTTT. Residues: CAWSKRTGWDEKLFF.

V is TRBV4-2 and J is TRBJ2-1, with 7 bases lining up with TRBD2. The CDR3 loop spans 17 amino acids. V shed 2 bases and J 1 base; nucleotides not matched to a gene: 8. Germline CDR1 and CDR2: LGHNA and YNFKEQ. This CDR3 reads CASSQRLSSGSYNEQFF. The CDR3 bases are TGTGCCAGCAGCCAAAGGTTGTCTAGCGGATCCTACAATGAGCAGTTCTTC.